One and the same sample provided the 10 T cell receptor beta chains below, sequenced in a study of graft-versus-host responses after intestinal transplantation. Assay used: immunoSEQ multiplex PCR; TCRdb lists only in-frame clones, some missing. Altogether 12,000 to 15,000 clones are present, 33% being singletons, with the ten largest covering about 2%. Plating combined approximately 200,000 CFSE-labeled responder cells with approximately 200,000 irradiated, violet-dye-labeled stimulator cells. Specimen: alloreactive CD8+ T cells from a mixed lymphocyte reaction culture, collected before intestinal transplant. Subset noted: CFSE-low proliferating T cells sorted from roughly six-day pre-transplant mixed lymphocyte reaction (GvH or HvG direction). These receptors all come from a human patient who received an intestinal transplant.

In this sample, this clone turned up a few times. The chain is built from TRBV7-9 and TRBJ1-1; 9 nucleotides agree with TRBD1. This CDR3 is built from 14 residues. CDR1 and CDR2 from the germline V gene are SEHNR and FQNEAQ (reference sequence). The V and J ends lost 5 bases and 2 bases, in that order; junction bases with no gene match: 3. DNA for the CDR3: TGTGCCAGCAGCACGGGACAGGGAAACACTGAAGCTTTCTTT. Amino acid sequence: CASSTGQGNTEAFF.

V usage is TRBV4-1 and J usage is TRBJ1-2, with D perhaps TRBD1 (5 bases). The CDR3 runs 14 residues. Germline-derived CDR1 and CDR2 are MGHRA and YSYEKL. V shed 0 bases and J shed 4 bases, with 9 bases lying between them. The CDR3, as DNA: TGCGCCAGCAGCCAAGATAGGGGCGGCTATGGCTACACCTTC. The encoded protein is CASSQDRGGYGYTF.

The chain is built from TRBV4-3 and TRBJ2-7; possibly TRBD2 for D (6 bases). The germline V and J ends were trimmed by 3 bases and 4 bases, with 16 bases remaining between them. This CDR3 is 15 amino acids long. CDR1 is LGHNA and CDR2 is YSLEER in the germline V gene. CDR3 protein: CASSQISSEGYEQYF. The CDR3 nucleotides are TGCGCCAGCAGCCAGATCTCTAGCGAGGGGTACGAGCAGTACTTC.

This chain connects TRBV19 to TRBJ1-1; TRBD1 matches 9 bases. This CDR3 has 18 residues. V was clipped by 0 bases and J by 4 bases; unmatched bases: 12. CDR1 is LNHDA, CDR2 SQIVND, per germline (reference sequence). The CDR3 loop reads CASSIDSGTGLAITEAFF. The CDR3 nucleotides read TGTGCCAGTAGTATAGATTCCGGGACAGGGTTGGCAATCACTGAAGCTTTCTTT.

This clone was counted between two and nine times. This rearrangement joins TRBV30 to TRBJ2-3, with 8 bases aligning to TRBD2. The CDR3 is 16 amino acids. Germline-derived CDR1 and CDR2 are GTSNPN and SVGIG (reference sequence). The V gene end was trimmed by 1 base and the J gene end by 2 bases; junction bases not matched to a gene: 8. CDR3 bases: TGTGCCTGGAGTGAAATAAGCGGGGGCTTCACAGATACGCAGTATTTT. This gives the protein CAWSEISGGFTDTQYF.

The V call is TRBV4-3, the J call TRBJ2-7, with D possibly TRBD2 on 5 matching bases. With 4 bases removed from V and 0 bases from J, the gap between germline ends came to 16 bases. The germline V gene encodes CDR1 LGHNA and CDR2 YSLEER. This CDR3 spans 16 amino acids. The CDR3, as DNA: TGCGCCAGCAGCCTTAATCACGGACTCGACTCCTACGAGCAGTACTTC. Translated: CASSLNHGLDSYEQYF.

This clone is labeled as medium-sized. The chain links TRBV28 to TRBJ2-7, with 10 bases lining up with TRBD1. CDR1 MDHEN and CDR2 SYDVKM come from the germline V gene. V was pared by 4 bases and J by 5 bases, with 5 bases of the junction left unmatched. The CDR3 sequence is 14 residues long. CDR3 nucleotides: TGTGCCAGCAGTTACGGACAGGGGGTCGACGAGCAGTACTTC. Encoded protein: CASSYGQGVDEQYF.

This chain uses TRBV28 with TRBJ2-7; D ambiguous. The CDR3 extends over 14 amino acids. The V gene's germline CDR1 is MDHEN and CDR2 SYDVKM. V was pared by 1 base and J by 0 bases, with 7 bases between. The CDR3 bases are TGTGCCAGCAGTTTATTGGAGACCTCCTACGAGCAGTACTTC. Amino acids: CASSLLETSYEQYF.

The rearrangement links TRBV27 to TRBJ2-2; D is undetermined. The CDR3 is 15 amino acids. Looked up from germline, CDR1 is MNHEY and CDR2 is SMNVEV (reference sequence). V dropped 3 bases and J dropped 9 bases, with 17 bases sitting between them. The CDR3 is CASSLSQIAIRELFF. The CDR3 DNA reads as TGTGCCAGCAGTTTGAGTCAAATAGCAATCAGGGAGCTGTTTTTT.

The J gene is TRBJ2-7, the V gene TRBV4-1; tentative D call: TRBD1 (6 bases). CDR3 length: 14 amino acids. The germline V gene encodes CDR1 MGHRA and CDR2 YSYEKL. Trimming stripped 1 base from V and 3 bases from J, with 10 bases between. CDR3 DNA sequence: TGCGCCAGCAGCCAAGGGACAGATTACTACGAGCAGTACTTC. Translating gives CASSQGTDYYEQYF.